The 9 T cell receptor beta chains presented below share a single source sample, sequenced in a study of T cell changes during pregnancy in multiple sclerosis. The table came from immunoSEQ multiplex PCR; TCRdb's copy has only in-frame clones and leaves some out. There are some 40,000 clones in the sample; 85% to 90% occur only once, and about 0.6% lies in the top ten. Specimen: CD4+ T cells from peripheral blood mononuclear cells, collected in the first trimester of pregnancy. These TCRs come from a female donor with multiple sclerosis, enrolled in a pregnancy study.

CDR3 protein: CASSPVPGLSYEQYF. CDR3 bases: TGTGCCAGCAGCCCAGTCCCTGGACTCTCCTACGAGCAGTACTTC. The genes are TRBV11-2 and TRBJ2-7; perhaps TRBD2 as D (5 bases). The CDR3 loop spans 15 amino acids. Germline V gene data show CDR1 as SGHAT and CDR2 as FQNNGV. V gave up 5 bases and J gave up 0 bases, with 14 bases separating them.

The rearrangement uses TRBV4-3 and TRBJ2-1, with D perhaps matching TRBD2 (6 bases). The germline V and J ends were trimmed by 4 bases and 0 bases, with 13 bases remaining between them. Per germline, CDR1 LGHNA and CDR2 YSLEER. There are 16 residues in the CDR3. CDR3 residues: CASSPGEGRSYNEQFF. DNA of the CDR3: TGCGCCAGCAGCCCGGGAGAGGGTCGCTCCTACAATGAGCAGTTCTTC.

This chain joins TRBV5-4 and TRBJ2-3, with 7 bases aligning to TRBD2. The CDR3 is 14 residues long. With 3 bases clipped from V and 6 bases from J, the junction kept 7 bases outside the gene matches. From germline, CDR1 is SGHNT and CDR2 YYREEE (reference sequence). CDR3 sequence: CASSSRGEGDTQYF. CDR3 bases: TGTGCCAGCAGCTCCCGGGGGGAGGGCGATACGCAGTATTTT.

The rearrangement joins TRBV29-1 to TRBJ1-1; 8 nucleotides match TRBD1. The V gene's germline CDR1 is SQVTM and CDR2 ANQGSEA. The CDR3 contains 13 residues. Trimming removed 4 bases from V and 4 bases from J; junction bases left unmatched: 5. The CDR3 DNA sequence: TGCAGCGTTGGGACAGGGCGAGCCACTGAAGCTTTCTTT. This codes for CSVGTGRATEAFF.

V gene TRBV5-5 combines with J gene TRBJ2-5; 11 bases line up with TRBD2. Germline V lookup: CDR1 SGHKS, CDR2 YYEKEE (reference sequence). The CDR3 is 15 residues long. The trim removed 4 bases at V and 4 bases at J, leaving 6 bases unmatched. DNA for the CDR3: TGTGCCAGCAGCCCGCAACTAGCGGGAGCAGAGACCCAGTACTTC. This codes for CASSPQLAGAETQYF.

The gene calls are TRBV6-5 and TRBJ1-6; D is perhaps TRBD1 (5 bases). Germline CDR1 and CDR2: MNHEY and SVGAGI. The CDR3 spans 14 residues. Trimming stripped 2 bases from V and 11 bases from J, with 13 bases between. The CDR3 DNA reads as TGTGCCAGCAGTTACAGGAGGGACGGGCCACCCCTCCACTTT. It specifies CASSYRRDGPPLHF.

CDR3 region: CASSEDNNQPQHF. The CDR3 DNA is TGTGCCAGCAGTGAGGACAACAATCAGCCCCAGCATTTT. The chain combines TRBV25-1 with TRBJ1-5; tentative D call: TRBD1 (5 bases). Trimming removed 3 bases from V and 3 bases from J, with 6 bases in between. CDR1 is MGHDK and CDR2 is SYGVNS in the germline V gene. The CDR3 length is 13 residues.

The J gene is TRBJ2-5, the V gene TRBV19; maybe TRBD1 (8 bases). V lost 7 bases, J lost 4 bases, and 16 bases lay in between. CDR1 and CDR2 (germline): LNHDA, SQIVND (reference sequence). The CDR3 extends over 14 amino acids. CDR3 bases: TGTGCCAGTATCGCGACAGGGGAGGGAGAGACCCAGTACTTC. Translated: CASIATGEGETQYF.

The chain couples TRBV5-8 to TRBJ2-3; 8 nucleotides align to TRBD2. The V and J ends lost 4 bases and 1 base, in that order; junction bases with no gene match: 8. There are 16 residues in the CDR3. Germline CDR1 and CDR2: SGHTS and YDEGEE. CDR3 protein: CASSITAGVGTDTQYF. Here the CDR3 DNA reads TGTGCCAGCAGCATCACAGCGGGAGTTGGCACAGATACGCAGTATTTT.